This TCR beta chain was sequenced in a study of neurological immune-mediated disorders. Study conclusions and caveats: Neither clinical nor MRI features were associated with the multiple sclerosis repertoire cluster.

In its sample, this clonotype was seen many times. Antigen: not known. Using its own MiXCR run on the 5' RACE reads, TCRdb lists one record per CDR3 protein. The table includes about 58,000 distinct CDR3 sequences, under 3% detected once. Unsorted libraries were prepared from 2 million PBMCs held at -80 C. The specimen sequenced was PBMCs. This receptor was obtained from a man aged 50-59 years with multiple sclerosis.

CDR3 coding DNA: TGTGCCAGCAGCTGGGGACAGTCGGCCGGGGAGCTGTTTTTT. This encodes CASSWGQSAGELFF. The gene calls are TRBV5-5 and TRBJ2-2; 7 nucleotides line up with TRBD1. The CDR3 sequence is 14 residues long. The junction had 5 bases not matched to a gene; V was cut back by 3 bases and J by 6 bases. Germline assignment: CDR1 SGHKS and CDR2 YYEKEE (reference sequence).